One sample yielded the 9 T cell receptor beta chains listed below, sequenced in a study of blood T cell repertoires in COVID-19. The assay was immunoSEQ multiplex PCR, and TCRdb's table has in-frame clones only and misses some. The repertoire holds approximately 51,000 clones, with around 87% as singletons. The sample consisted of peripheral blood. The receptors here all came from a man aged 50 to 59 with active COVID-19.

DNA of the CDR3: TGCGCCAGCAGCTGGGACAGGGGCCACGAGCAGTACTTC. This gives the protein CASSWDRGHEQYF. The chain has TRBV5-1 and TRBJ2-7, with 10 positions matching TRBD1. The CDR3 has 13 amino acids. Trimming cost V 3 bases and J 5 bases; bases outside gene matches: 2. In germline, CDR1 is SGHRS, CDR2 YFSETQ. Supplemented by reference TRBV5-1 and TRBJ2-7, the full variable domain reads KAGVTQTPRYLIKTRGQQVTLSCSPISGHRSVSWYQQTPGQGLQFLFEYFSETQRNKGNFPGRFSGRQFSNSRSEMNVSTLELGDSALYLCASSWDRGHEQYFGPGTRLTVT.

The chain employs TRBV12-3 or TRBV12-4 and TRBJ1-1, with D possibly TRBD1 on 5 matching bases. V lost 6 bases and J lost 0, with 8 bases in between. The CDR3 is 13 residues long. CDR3 nucleotide sequence: TGTGCCAGCAGGACGACAGTGAACACTGAAGCTTTCTTT. Protein sequence: CASRTTVNTEAFF.

V gene TRBV18 combines with J gene TRBJ1-5, with D perhaps TRBD1 (5 bases). Deletions cut 3 bases from V and 7 bases from J, with 22 bases between. This CDR3 spans 17 amino acids. The germline gives CDR1 KGHSH, CDR2 LQKENI. CDR3 region: CASSPTIQVAVGQPQHF. For the CDR3, the DNA is TGTGCCAGCTCACCTACTATACAGGTAGCGGTAGGACAGCCCCAGCATTTT.

This clone appeared a single time. The J gene is TRBJ2-6, the V gene TRBV2; D gene unclear. This CDR3 contains 13 residues. Germline loops: CDR1 SNHLY, CDR2 FYNNEI. Between the trimmed V and J ends, which lost 4 bases and 11 bases, there was a span of 12 bases. The CDR3 nucleotides read TGTGCCAGCAGTGCAGGTTACCCCCACGTCCTGACTTTC. It is translated as CASSAGYPHVLTF.

This chain connects TRBV7-2 to TRBJ2-1; TRBD2 matches 8 bases. Trimming at V came to 1 base and at J to 9 bases, leaving 8 bases not matched to a gene. CDR1 and CDR2 (germline): SGHTA, FQGNSA. There are 15 residues in the CDR3. The CDR3 region is CASSLGLSGSAEQFF. As DNA, the CDR3 is TGTGCCAGCAGCTTAGGGCTCAGCGGGAGTGCTGAGCAGTTCTTC.

The chain combines TRBV7-6 with TRBJ2-7; TRBD1 might be the D (6 bases). CDR3 length: 15 residues. Trimming left V 5 bases short and J 4 bases short, with 18 bases between. The V gene's germline CDR1 is SGHVS and CDR2 FNYEAQ. The CDR3 here is CASSATGSPSYEQYF. CDR3 bases: TGTGCCAGCAGCGCTACAGGGTCACCTTCGTACGAGCAGTACTTC.

This rearrangement joins TRBV19 to TRBJ1-5; D gene uncertain. The CDR3 has 15 amino acids. Germline V lookup: CDR1 LNHDA, CDR2 SQIVND (reference sequence). The germline V and J ends were trimmed by 0 bases and 5 bases, with 11 bases remaining between them. The CDR3 loop reads CASSIEAGMYQPQHF. In DNA form, the CDR3 reads TGTGCCAGTAGTATAGAGGCAGGAATGTATCAGCCCCAGCATTTT. The full variable domain, in which reference TRBV19 and TRBJ1-5 provide the parts outside the CDR3, is DGGITQSPKYLFRKEGQNVTLSCEQNLNHDAMYWYRQDPGQGLRLIYYSQIVNDFQKGDIAEGYSVSREKKESFPLTVTSAQKNPTAFYLCASSIEAGMYQPQHFGDGTRLSIL.

The rearrangement links TRBV5-6 to TRBJ2-3; perhaps TRBD1 as D (5 bases). Germline assignment: CDR1 SGHDT and CDR2 YYEEEE. The CDR3 extends over 15 amino acids. V was pared by 3 bases and J by 0 bases, with 11 bases between. The CDR3: CASSSTAKSTDTQYF. The CDR3 DNA follows: TGTGCCAGCAGCTCGACAGCTAAGAGCACAGATACGCAGTATTTT.

The chain has TRBV6-2 or TRBV6-3 and TRBJ1-5; possibly TRBD1 for D (5 bases). This CDR3 spans 14 amino acids. Germline V gene data show CDR1 as MNHEY and CDR2 as SVGEGT. The V gene lost 5 bases and the J gene lost 3 bases, with 11 bases spanning the gap. CDR3 nucleotides: TGTGCCAGCAGTGTGGGGCTTATCAATCAGCCCCAGCATTTT. Its translation: CASSVGLINQPQHF.